These 28 T cell receptor beta chains were sequenced from one sample in a study of blood T cell repertoires in COVID-19. Profiled with immunoSEQ multiplex PCR; TCRdb holds only in-frame clones, not every one. The profile covers approximately 190,000 clones, with about four fifths appearing a single time and approximately 6.5% taken by the ten largest. Sequenced: peripheral blood. These receptors were obtained from a woman in her 40s with acute or convalescent COVID-19.

The chain couples TRBV7-2 to TRBJ2-7; 11 bases map to TRBD2. CDR3 length equals 18 residues. From germline, CDR1 is SGHTA and CDR2 FQGNSA. Losses at the gene ends were 4 bases for V and 2 bases for J; bases not matched to a gene: 13. The CDR3 protein is CASSSYLTSGKRAYEQYF. The CDR3 DNA sequence: TGTGCCAGCAGCTCCTACCTGACTAGCGGGAAACGAGCCTACGAGCAGTACTTC.

The CDR3 region is CASSIGTRGGEKLFF. The DNA for the CDR3 is TGTGCCAGTAGTATAGGCACACGGGGTGGTGAAAAACTGTTTTTT. The chain employs TRBV19 and TRBJ1-4; D gene uncertain. The germline gives CDR1 LNHDA, CDR2 SQIVND (reference sequence). The germline V and J ends were trimmed by 1 base and 7 bases, with 13 bases remaining between them. The CDR3 has 15 residues.

CDR3: CAISESAGRSAEAFF. Here the CDR3 DNA reads TGTGCCATCAGTGAGTCGGCAGGGAGGTCGGCTGAAGCTTTCTTT. The chain joins TRBV10-3 to TRBJ1-1; a possible D gene is TRBD1 (5 bases). The germline gives CDR1 ENHRY, CDR2 SYGVKD. The V gene lost 0 bases and the J gene lost 6 bases, with 14 bases spanning the gap. CDR3 length equals 15 residues.

The V and J genes are TRBV7-2 and TRBJ2-7; D gene ambiguous. Trimming shortened V by 1 base and J by 3 bases, and 10 bases separated the two germline ends. Germline V gene lookup returns CDR1 SGHTA and CDR2 FQGNSA. CDR3 length: 14 amino acids. This chain's CDR3 is CASSLVGGIYEQYF. Here the CDR3 DNA reads TGTGCCAGCAGCTTAGTCGGCGGCATCTACGAGCAGTACTTC.

The chain recombines TRBV24-1 with TRBJ2-2; 12 nucleotides agree with TRBD1. The length of the CDR3 is 16 residues. The J segment lost 4 bases and the V segment lost 2 bases, leaving 1 base of the junction unmatched. CDR1 and CDR2 (germline): KGHDR, SFDVKD. The CDR3 here is CATSDWDRGLTGELFF. The CDR3 coding sequence is TGTGCCACCAGTGATTGGGACAGGGGGCTCACCGGGGAGCTGTTTTTT.

This clone was found once. The rearrangement uses TRBV9 and TRBJ1-4; TRBD1 might be the D (5 bases). V was trimmed by 0 bases and J by 1 base, leaving 7 bases between them. This CDR3 is built from 15 residues. Germline V gives CDR1 SGDLS, CDR2 YYNGEE. Here the CDR3 reads CASSVEQGTNEKLFF. DNA of the CDR3: TGTGCCAGCAGCGTAGAGCAGGGAACTAATGAAAAACTGTTTTTT.

The chain employs TRBV9 and TRBJ2-1; perhaps TRBD2 as D (6 bases). The CDR3 consists of 15 residues. Germline CDR1 is SGDLS and CDR2 is YYNGEE. Trimming shortened V by 0 bases and J by 1 base, and 8 bases separated the two germline ends. The CDR3 sequence is CASSVAGGSYNEQFF. In nucleotides, the CDR3 is TGTGCCAGCAGCGTAGCTGGGGGGTCCTACAATGAGCAGTTCTTC. The variable domain in full, completed from reference TRBV9 and TRBJ2-1, reads DSGVTQTPKHLITATGQRVTLRCSPRSGDLSVYWYQQSLDQGLQFLIQYYNGEERAKGNILERFSAQQFPDLHSELNLSSLELGDSALYFCASSVAGGSYNEQFFGPGTRLTVL.

This clone was seen a single time. The chain employs TRBV27 and TRBJ2-7, with D possibly matching TRBD2 (6 bases). The CDR3 totals 13 residues. V was shortened by 8 bases and J by 4 bases, with 15 bases between the two germline ends. Germline V gene data show CDR1 as MNHEY and CDR2 as SMNVEV (reference sequence). CDR3 in DNA: TGTGCCAGCGGACTATTTACAGGTTACGAGCAGTACTTC. Translated: CASGLFTGYEQYF.

This chain links TRBV11-2 with TRBJ2-1; 7 nucleotides agree with TRBD2. With V trimmed by 1 base and J by 8 bases, 8 bases remained unmatched. The germline V gene encodes CDR1 SGHAT and CDR2 FQNNGV. The CDR3 loop spans 15 amino acids. CDR3 nucleotide sequence: TGTGCCAGCAGCTTAGTCCCAGCGGGGCGAGATGAGCAGTTCTTC. It specifies CASSLVPAGRDEQFF.

The chain combines TRBV5-1 with TRBJ2-2; 15 bases match TRBD2. Germline trimming cut 3 bases from V and 7 bases from J; bases unmatched to any gene: 7. There are 17 residues in the CDR3. The V gene's germline CDR1 is SGHRS and CDR2 YFSETQ. CDR3 DNA: TGCGCCAGCAGCTCGGGACTAGCGGGAGGACTGGTCGGGGAGCTGTTTTTT. The encoded protein is CASSSGLAGGLVGELFF.

This chain uses TRBV30 with TRBJ2-5; D is possibly TRBD1 (7 bases). Trimming pared 0 bases from V and 7 bases from J, leaving 15 bases between. The CDR3 covers 14 residues. Germline CDR1 reads GTSNPN; CDR2 reads SVGIG (reference sequence). As DNA, the CDR3 is TGTGCCTGGAGTGTCGGAGGGGGCGTGGGGACCCAGTACTTC. Encoded protein: CAWSVGGGVGTQYF.

This clone was recorded once. The CDR3 protein is CASSPVDRGNEQFF. The CDR3 DNA follows: TGTGCCAGCTCACCCGTAGACAGGGGCAATGAGCAGTTCTTC. V is TRBV18 and J is TRBJ2-1; 8 bases fit TRBD1. This CDR3 is built from 14 residues. Germline V gene lookup returns CDR1 KGHSH and CDR2 LQKENI. V trimming: 3 bases; J trimming: 6 bases; junction bases outside the gene matches: 4.

V usage is TRBV11-3 and J usage is TRBJ2-2; a possible D gene is TRBD1 (6 bases). There are 15 residues in the CDR3. Trimming shortened V by 6 bases and J by 2 bases, and 13 bases separated the two germline ends. Germline lookup yields CDR1 SGHNT and CDR2 YENEEA. CDR3 protein: CASSKAGVNTGELFF. CDR3 bases: TGTGCCAGCAGTAAGGCAGGGGTCAACACCGGGGAGCTGTTTTTT.

CDR3 loop: CASSVRLIEGLANEQFF. The CDR3 nucleotides are TGTGCCAGCAGCGTCAGGCTCATAGAGGGTCTGGCCAATGAGCAGTTCTTC. V is TRBV9 and J is TRBJ2-1, with D maybe TRBD2 (5 bases). The CDR3 is 17 residues long. Germline V lookup: CDR1 SGDLS, CDR2 YYNGEE. Trimming shortened V by 2 bases and J by 6 bases, and 21 bases separated the two germline ends.

The rearrangement joins TRBV18 to TRBJ2-3; D unresolved. This CDR3 comprises 15 residues. Trimming pared 3 bases from V and 2 bases from J, leaving 12 bases between. Germline-derived CDR1 and CDR2 are KGHSH and LQKENI. The CDR3 DNA reads TGTGCCAGCTCACCTTTGCCGAGCTCCACAGATACGCAGTATTTT. Its protein is CASSPLPSSTDTQYF.

The chain has TRBV18 and TRBJ1-2, with TRBD1 matching over 7 bases. V trimming: 2 bases; J trimming: 8 bases; junction bases outside the gene matches: 5. The CDR3 contains 13 residues. Germline values: CDR1 KGHSH, CDR2 LQKENI. The CDR3, as DNA: TGTGCCAGCTCACCAATAGGGGGCGCAGGCTACACCTTC. Its protein is CASSPIGGAGYTF.

The rearrangement links TRBV6-5 to TRBJ2-3; D remains ambiguous. Looked up from germline, CDR1 is MNHEY and CDR2 is SVGAGI. V was shortened by 6 bases and J by 2 bases, with 12 bases between the two germline ends. This CDR3 comprises 14 residues. The CDR3 protein is CASSVLPLTDTQYF. The CDR3 DNA is TGTGCCAGCAGCGTACTCCCCCTCACAGATACGCAGTATTTT.

The V and J genes are TRBV7-6 and TRBJ1-6; 7 bases are shared with TRBD1. The V and J ends lost 5 bases and 2 bases, in that order; junction bases with no gene match: 3. From germline, CDR1 is SGHVS and CDR2 FNYEAQ. This CDR3 region has 15 residues. Here the CDR3 reads CASSPDRTYNSPLHF. As DNA, the CDR3 is TGTGCCAGCAGCCCGGACAGGACCTATAATTCACCCCTCCACTTT.

This clone was recorded only once. The J gene is TRBJ1-4, the V gene TRBV18; no clear D gene. CDR3 size: 14 residues. Germline loops: CDR1 KGHSH, CDR2 LQKENI. V was trimmed by 0 bases and J by 8 bases, leaving 10 bases between them. As DNA, the CDR3 is TGTGCCAGCTCACCACCGGAGGTTGCCGAAAAACTGTTTTTT. Its protein product is CASSPPEVAEKLFF.

The chain is built from TRBV30 and TRBJ2-5; D gene unclear. Germline V gene lookup returns CDR1 GTSNPN and CDR2 SVGIG (reference sequence). The CDR3 sequence is 13 residues long. V lost 0 bases to trimming and J lost 5 bases, with 10 bases between them. CDR3: CAWSVGRWETQYF. The DNA for the CDR3 is TGTGCCTGGAGTGTGGGCCGATGGGAGACCCAGTACTTC.

The chain combines TRBV3-1 (or the pseudogene TRBV3-2) with TRBJ2-1, with D perhaps matching TRBD2 (6 bases). The CDR3 runs to 14 residues. Trimming removed 5 bases from V and 7 bases from J, with 15 bases in between. CDR1 and CDR2 from the germline V gene are LGHDT and YNNKEL (reference sequence). CDR3 sequence (DNA): TGTGCCAGCAGCTACGGGACCGGAGGGAATGAGCAGTTCTTC. Its protein product is CASSYGTGGNEQFF.

This rearrangement joins TRBV24-1 to TRBJ1-5, with 9 bases aligning to TRBD1. The CDR3 spans 15 residues. Losses at the gene ends were 4 bases for V and 7 bases for J; bases not matched to a gene: 7. Germline V gene data show CDR1 as KGHDR and CDR2 as SFDVKD. The CDR3 sequence: CATSDSTGGEQPQHF. The CDR3 DNA is TGTGCCACCAGTGACTCTACAGGGGGCGAGCAGCCCCAGCATTTT.

V is TRBV27 and J is TRBJ1-6, with no clear D. The CDR3 length is 15 residues. V was clipped by 1 base and J by 9 bases, with 13 bases between them. CDR1 is MNHEY, CDR2 SMNVEV, per germline (reference sequence). The CDR3, as DNA: TGTGCCAGCAGTTTATGGGAGATTGGGCTTTCACCCCTCCACTTT. Amino acids: CASSLWEIGLSPLHF.

The chain employs TRBV18 and TRBJ2-5; D may be TRBD2 (6 bases). This CDR3 has 14 residues. Looked up from germline, CDR1 is KGHSH and CDR2 is LQKENI. V was cut by 2 bases and J by 4 bases, with 11 bases left in between. The CDR3 sequence: CASSPAGFGETQYF. The CDR3 DNA sequence: TGTGCCAGCTCACCAGCGGGATTCGGAGAGACCCAGTACTTC.

The CDR3 protein is CASRTPGSGGYTF. CDR3 sequence (DNA): TGTGCCAGCAGAACCCCGGGATCCGGTGGCTACACCTTC. The chain is built from TRBV28 and TRBJ1-2; unclear D gene. The CDR3 contains 13 residues. The germline V and J ends were trimmed by 6 bases and 7 bases, with 15 bases remaining between them. Germline CDR1 is MDHEN and CDR2 is SYDVKM.

In its sample, this clone was seen once. The rearrangement uses TRBV27 and TRBJ2-7, with D possibly being TRBD2 (5 bases). CDR3 length: 15 amino acids. Per the germline V gene, CDR1 is MNHEY and CDR2 is SMNVEV (reference sequence). Trimming left V 7 bases short and J 0 bases short, with 16 bases between. CDR3 sequence (DNA): TGTGCCAGCACTATGATGGCGGGTCACTCCTACGAGCAGTACTTC. This encodes CASTMMAGHSYEQYF.

V gene TRBV11-1 combines with J gene TRBJ2-1, with 7 bases fitting TRBD2. The V and J ends lost 1 base and 3 bases, in that order; junction bases with no gene match: 3. The germline gives CDR1 SGHAT, CDR2 FQDESV (reference sequence). The CDR3 runs to 15 residues. The CDR3 protein is CASSLGGDYYNEQFF. CDR3 coding DNA: TGTGCCAGCAGCTTAGGAGGGGACTACTACAATGAGCAGTTCTTC.

The chain combines TRBV28 with TRBJ1-1; 9 positions match TRBD1. This CDR3 is built from 15 residues. Germline V gene sequence: CDR1 MDHEN, CDR2 SYDVKM. J gave up 6 bases and V 4 bases, and 9 bases lay outside the gene matches. CDR3 loop: CASSSPGTGRAEAFF. CDR3 coding DNA: TGTGCCAGCAGTTCTCCCGGGACAGGGAGGGCTGAAGCTTTCTTT. Variable domain in full (rest from reference TRBV28 and TRBJ1-1): DVKVTQSSRYLVKRTGEKVFLECVQDMDHENMFWYRQDPGLGLRLIYFSYDVKMKEKGDIPEGYSVSREKKERFSLILESASTNQTSMYLCASSSPGTGRAEAFFGQGTRLTVV.